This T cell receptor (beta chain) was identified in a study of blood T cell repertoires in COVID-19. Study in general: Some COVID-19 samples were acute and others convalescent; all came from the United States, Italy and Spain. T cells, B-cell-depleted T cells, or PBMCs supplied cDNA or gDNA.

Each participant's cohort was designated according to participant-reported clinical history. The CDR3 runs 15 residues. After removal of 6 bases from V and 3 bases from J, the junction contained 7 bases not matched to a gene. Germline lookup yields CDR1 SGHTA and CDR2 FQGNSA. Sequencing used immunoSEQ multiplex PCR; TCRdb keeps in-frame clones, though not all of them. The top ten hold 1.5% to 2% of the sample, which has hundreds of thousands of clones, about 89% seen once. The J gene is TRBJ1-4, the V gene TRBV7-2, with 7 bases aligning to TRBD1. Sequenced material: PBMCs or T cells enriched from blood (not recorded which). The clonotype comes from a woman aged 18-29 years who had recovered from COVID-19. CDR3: CASRQTGSANEKLFF. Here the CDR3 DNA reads TGTGCCAGCAGGCAGACAGGGTCGGCTAATGAAAAACTGTTTTTT.